These T cell receptor beta chains were read from a single sample in a study of blood T cell repertoires in COVID-19. Only in-frame clones appear in the TCRdb table, and some are missing; sequencing was by immunoSEQ multiplex PCR. The data hold some 31,000 clones, with 85% to 90% observed a single time. Sequencing input: peripheral blood. The receptors were gathered from a woman aged 55-69 years with active COVID-19. Both conserved end residues are part of each CDR3. D genes are given only for firm matches. Clone size, where shown, is once, few, many, or a class for clones that have expanded.

TRBV30,.,.,TRBJ1-1,TGTGCCTGGAGTGGACAGGCGAACACTGAAGCTTTCTTT,CAWSGQANTEAFF
TRBV19,.,TRBD2,TRBJ2-2,TGTGCCAGTAGCAGAGCGGGAGGGGGTTCCACCGGGGAGCTGTTTTTT,CASSRAGGGSTGELFF
TRBV19,.,.,TRBJ1-5,TGTGCCAGTAGTATAGATCGACAGTTTCAGCCCCAGCATTTT,CASSIDRQFQPQHF
TRBV7-6,.,TRBD1,TRBJ1-1,TGTGCCAGCAGCGGGAGGCTGGGGACAGGGGGTTCCATGAACACTGAAGCTTTCTTT,CASSGRLGTGGSMNTEAFF
TRBV4-2,.,TRBD1,TRBJ1-6,TGTGCCAGCAGCCAATCCCGGACAGGGTTTAATTCACCCCTCCACTTT,CASSQSRTGFNSPLHF
TRBV5-4,once,TRBD1,TRBJ1-2,TGTGCCAGCAGCTTGGAAACAGGGGGTGGCTACACCTTC,CASSLETGGGYTF
TRBV24-1,.,.,TRBJ2-7,TGTGCCACCAGTGACAATCACGGGGGGCAGTACTTC,CATSDNHGGQYF
TRBV11-2,.,.,TRBJ2-1,TGTGCCAGCAGCCCCTCGTTTAGTCAGTTCTTC,CASSPSFSQFF
TRBV6-6,.,.,TRBJ2-2,TGTGCCAGCAGTCTCGGACAGACCACCGGGGAGCTGTTTTTT,CASSLGQTTGELFF
TRBV5-1,few,TRBD2,TRBJ2-1,TGCGCCAGCAGCTCGTGGGGAGCGGGAGGGGTTAATGAGCAGTTCTTC,CASSSWGAGGVNEQFF
TRBV19,.,.,TRBJ2-7,TGTGCCAGCAGCATGAAGGGACGGGGGTACGAGCAGTACTTC,CASSMKGRGYEQYF
TRBV4-1,.,TRBD2,TRBJ2-3,TGCGCCAGCAGCCAAGGACGACTAGCGGGAGGGCCGGATACGCAGTATTTT,CASSQGRLAGGPDTQYF
TRBV9,.,TRBD2,TRBJ2-1,TGTGCCAGCAGCGTAGGGTCAGCGGGAGGACCTTACAATGAGCAGTTCTTC,CASSVGSAGGPYNEQFF
TRBV19,.,TRBD1,TRBJ2-7,TGTGCCAGTAGTATTACAGGGGAAGGAGTGTACGAGCAGTACTTC,CASSITGEGVYEQYF
TRBV5-1,.,TRBD1,TRBJ1-4,TGCGCCAGCAGCTCGGGACAGCGAGATGAAAAACTGTTTTTT,CASSSGQRDEKLFF
TRBV20-1,.,.,TRBJ1-5,TGCAGTGCTAGTCAGTGGACAGCTTATAGCAATCAGCCCCAGCATTTT,CSASQWTAYSNQPQHF
TRBV10-3,.,TRBD1,TRBJ1-1,TGTGCCATCAGCAGTCAGGGGGCTCTAATGAACACTGAAGCTTTCTTT,CAISSQGALMNTEAFF
TRBV2,.,.,TRBJ2-2,TGTGCCAGCAATTCAGGGGACGCCGGGGAGCTGTTTTTT,CASNSGDAGELFF
TRBV6-6,once,TRBD1,TRBJ2-1,TGTGCCACCGAACGGACAGGGGAGCAGTTCTTC,CATERTGEQFF
TRBV7-2,.,TRBD1,TRBJ2-1,TGTGCCAGCAGCTCACAGGGGGATGAGCAGTTCTTC,CASSSQGDEQFF
TRBV19,.,.,TRBJ1-3,TGTGCCAGTAAAGACAGATCCTCTGGAAACACCATATATTTT,CASKDRSSGNTIYF
TRBV9,.,TRBD2,TRBJ2-1,TGTGCCAGCAGCGTTGCGGGAGCCTACAATGAGCAGTTCTTC,CASSVAGAYNEQFF